These 8 T cell receptor beta chains originate from one sample sequenced in a study of blood T cell repertoires in COVID-19. Sequencing used immunoSEQ multiplex PCR; TCRdb keeps in-frame clones, though not all of them. The sample carries 200,000 to 300,000 clones, approximately 86% recorded once. The sample comprised peripheral blood. These receptors were collected from a woman between 25 and 40 years old who had recovered from COVID-19.

This clone appeared once. V gene TRBV29-1 combines with J gene TRBJ1-2; D is unclear. Germline CDR1 and CDR2: SQVTM and ANQGSEA. V gave up 5 bases and J gave up 4 bases, with 14 bases separating them. The CDR3 loop spans 13 amino acids. CDR3 DNA sequence: TGCAGCGTTATGGGTCCCGGGTCCTATGGCTACACCTTC. Its translation is CSVMGPGSYGYTF.

This clone was picked up a small number of times. The chain uses TRBV7-9 and TRBJ1-6; D unresolved. The CDR3 consists of 14 residues. CDR1 is SEHNR, CDR2 FQNEAQ, per germline (reference sequence). V lost 5 bases and J lost 6, with 11 bases in between. The chain's CDR3 is CASSETGANSPLHF. The CDR3 DNA follows: TGTGCCAGCAGCGAAACGGGAGCTAATTCACCCCTCCACTTT.

V usage is TRBV2 and J usage is TRBJ1-4, with TRBD1 as a possible D gene (6 bases). The CDR3 is 14 residues long. In germline, CDR1 is SNHLY, CDR2 FYNNEI. Trimming cost V 5 bases and J 5 bases, with 12 bases left between them. The CDR3 nucleotides are TGTGCCAGCAGTAAACAGGGTGGGAATGAAAAACTGTTTTTT. This gives the protein CASSKQGGNEKLFF.

CDR3 residues: CAIEPETVNEQFF. The CDR3, as DNA: TGTGCCATCGAACCTGAGACTGTTAATGAGCAGTTCTTC. The chain uses TRBV10-3 and TRBJ2-1; D uncertain. This CDR3 is 13 amino acids long. Trimming removed 8 bases at V and 7 bases at J, with 15 bases between. Germline loops: CDR1 ENHRY, CDR2 SYGVKD.

The chain joins TRBV5-4 to TRBJ2-1; D gene ambiguous. In germline, CDR1 is SGHNT, CDR2 YYREEE (reference sequence). V lost 2 bases and J lost 3, with 9 bases in between. This CDR3 has 14 amino acids. The CDR3 spells CASSFGRNYNEQFF. DNA for the CDR3: TGTGCCAGCAGCTTCGGTAGAAACTACAATGAGCAGTTCTTC.

The table lists this clone with a few counts. V gene TRBV6-1 combines with J gene TRBJ2-7, with D uncertain. This CDR3 has 14 residues. The germline V and J ends were trimmed by 1 base and 0 bases, with 7 bases remaining between them. The germline V gene encodes CDR1 MNHNS and CDR2 SASEGT. The CDR3 bases are TGTGCCAGCAGTGAAGGGCCTCGCTCCTACGAGCAGTACTTC. Translated: CASSEGPRSYEQYF.

This clone was counted a single time. CDR3 in amino acids: CASSQGQGGISEQYF. The CDR3 nucleotides read TGTGCCAGCAGCCAAGGCCAGGGAGGGATAAGCGAGCAGTACTTC. V gene TRBV4-2 combines with J gene TRBJ2-7; 7 bases match TRBD2. Trimming took 1 base from V and 6 from J; bases not matched to a gene: 9. Germline CDR1 LGHNA, CDR2 YNFKEQ. CDR3 length: 15 residues.

The J gene is TRBJ1-2, the V gene TRBV29-1, with 10 bases fitting TRBD1. The length of the CDR3 is 13 residues. Germline V gives CDR1 SQVTM, CDR2 ANQGSEA. The V segment lost 6 bases and the J segment 7 bases; nucleotides outside the gene matches: 8. CDR3 loop: CSVPTGGLGGYTF. For the CDR3, the DNA is TGCAGCGTACCGACAGGGGGCTTGGGTGGCTACACCTTC.